This TCR beta chain was observed in a study of OX40 agonist ivuxolimab in advanced cancers. The method was immunoSEQ multiplex PCR; TCRdb's version includes in-frame clones alone and lacks a portion of them. Of 73,000 or so clones listed, around four fifths are singletons. CDR3 size: 15 residues. V lost 6 bases, J lost 2 bases, and 14 bases lay in between. The germline gives CDR1 MDHEN, CDR2 SYDVKM. The starting material was CD4+ or CD8+ T cells sorted from blood, obtained in a trial of the OX40 agonist ivuxolimab. This rearrangement joins TRBV28 to TRBJ2-4, with D uncertain. This receptor was identified in an adult with an advanced solid tumor such as melanoma, head and neck, liver or kidney cancer. CDR3: CASSRPLGTKNIQYF. The DNA for the CDR3 is TGTGCCAGCAGCCGGCCCCTAGGTACCAAAAACATTCAGTACTTC. Complete variable domain (other parts from reference TRBV28 and TRBJ2-4): DVKVTQSSRYLVKRTGEKVFLECVQDMDHENMFWYRQDPGLGLRLIYFSYDVKMKEKGDIPEGYSVSREKKERFSLILESASTNQTSMYLCASSRPLGTKNIQYFGAGTRLSVL.